These 21 T cell receptor beta chains were all obtained from the same sample, sequenced in a study of blood T cells in healthy people across ages (dated by TCRdb to about 2015). The library was obtained by 5' RACE. The reads were generated on an Illumina HiSeq 2500. A second roughly 7 to 11 cycle PCR used a sample-barcoded 5' primer and a J-beta primer mix. TCRdb reprocessed the public reads (quality trimming at Q25 with fastp, clone calling with MiXCR) and kept in-frame beta chains. Each entry is one CDR3 protein sequence, shown with its most common DNA and genes. Here the sample has fewer than 900,000 distinct CDR3 sequences; 40% to 45% occur a single time. Of the sample, about 20% falls within the top ten clones. Sequencing was carried out using blood. These receptors were taken from a woman aged 55-69 years in good health.

The chain combines TRBV4-2 with TRBJ2-1, with TRBD2 identical over 9 bases. The germline V gene encodes CDR1 LGHNA and CDR2 YNFKEQ. CDR3 size: 15 residues. The ends lost 3 bases at V and 3 bases at J; junction bases unmatched: 3. CDR3 residues: CASSQASGVYNEQFF. CDR3 nucleotides: TGTGCCAGCAGCCAGGCTAGCGGGGTCTACAATGAGCAGTTCTTC.

The V call is TRBV7-6, the J call TRBJ1-2; no firm D call. V lost 5 bases and J lost 0, with 16 bases in between. CDR1 is SGHVS and CDR2 is FNYEAQ in the germline V gene. There are 16 residues in the CDR3. The CDR3 DNA reads TGTGCCAGCAGCCCTAAAACACGGGGAGCTAACTATGGCTACACCTTC. It yields the protein CASSPKTRGANYGYTF.

The J gene is TRBJ2-1, the V gene TRBV25-1; weak D call: TRBD1 (6 bases). The germline V and J ends were trimmed by 1 base and 7 bases, with 11 bases remaining between them. CDR1 is MGHDK and CDR2 is SYGVNS in the germline V gene. The CDR3 is 14 amino acids. The CDR3 sequence is CASSESGDTNEQFF. In DNA form, the CDR3 reads TGTGCCAGCAGTGAATCAGGGGACACGAATGAGCAGTTCTTC. Combining the CDR3 with reference TRBV25-1 and TRBJ2-1 gives the whole variable domain EADIYQTPRYLVIGTGKKITLECSQTMGHDKMYWYQQDPGMELHLIHYSYGVNSTEKGDLSSESTVSRIRTEHFPLTLESARPSHTSQYLCASSESGDTNEQFFGPGTRLTVL.

The chain uses TRBV29-1 and TRBJ2-2; D remains unclear. Germline CDR1 SQVTM, CDR2 ANQGSEA. The CDR3 covers 12 residues. With 0 bases removed from V and 7 bases from J, the gap between germline ends came to 6 bases. The CDR3 is CSVEEVYGELFF. The CDR3 bases are TGCAGCGTTGAAGAAGTTTACGGGGAGCTGTTTTTT.

The chain combines TRBV27 with TRBJ2-5; TRBD2 matches at 7 bases. The CDR3 is made up of 14 amino acids. J lost 11 bases, V lost 4 bases, and 13 bases had no gene match. Germline-derived CDR1 and CDR2 are MNHEY and SMNVEV (reference sequence). The CDR3 reads CASSSGLKYNEQYF. CDR3 coding DNA: TGTGCCAGCAGTTCGGGACTAAAATACAATGAGCAGTACTTC.

This clonotype has more than one count but fewer than ten. This chain uses TRBV2 with TRBJ1-1; the match to TRBD1 covers 12 bases. Trimming removed 6 bases from V and 5 bases from J; junction bases left unmatched: 10. Germline CDR1 reads SNHLY; CDR2 reads FYNNEI. This CDR3 region has 16 residues. The CDR3 sequence: CASRWGQGAGKTEAFF. The CDR3, as DNA: TGTGCCAGCAGATGGGGACAGGGGGCCGGGAAAACTGAAGCTTTCTTT.

J is TRBJ2-6 and V is TRBV5-1, with TRBD2 identical over 16 bases. The CDR3 loop spans 18 amino acids. V lost 4 bases to trimming and J lost 1 base; unmatched junction nucleotides: 2. Per germline, CDR1 SGHRS and CDR2 YFSETQ. In nucleotides, the CDR3 is TGCGCCAGCAGCGGGACTAGCGGGGGGGAATCTGGGGCCAACGTCCTGACTTTC. It is translated as CASSGTSGGESGANVLTF.

Points on this clonotype: Mismatch with germline at one junction end may stem from a read error. The rearrangement joins TRBV5-1 to TRBJ2-5; the D gene is possibly TRBD1 (5 bases). The CDR3 has 14 residues. Germline V gives CDR1 SGHRS, CDR2 YFSETQ. The CDR3 sequence is CASSLAAGKEAQYF. The DNA of the CDR3 is TGCGCCAGCAGCTTGGCGGCAGGGAAAGAGGCCCAGTACTTC.

The CDR3 sequence: CASSQDPRDSYEQYF. CDR3 DNA: TGTGCCAGCAGCCAAGATCCCAGGGACTCCTACGAGCAGTACTTC. This chain joins TRBV3-1 and TRBJ2-7; D perhaps matches TRBD1 (5 bases). The CDR3 loop spans 15 amino acids. Germline V gene sequence: CDR1 LGHDT, CDR2 YNNKEL (reference sequence). V was cut by 0 bases and J by 0 bases, with 9 bases left in between.

The chain uses TRBV21-1 and TRBJ2-5; TRBD1 was called by the table and not checked on the DNA. The J call could be wrong; TRBJ2-7 is a better fit for the DNA end. TRBV21-1 is a pseudogene segment. This CDR3 is 14 amino acids long. This CDR3 reads CASSLPGGSNEQYF. As DNA, the CDR3 is TGTGCCAGCAGCCTCCCTGGGGGAAGCAACGAGCAGTACTTC.

In this sample, this clonotype turned up a few times. V gene TRBV15 combines with J gene TRBJ1-5, with D perhaps matching TRBD1 (6 bases). The CDR3 spans 15 residues. Germline loops: CDR1 LNHNV, CDR2 YYDKDF (reference sequence). Between the trimmed V and J ends, which lost 1 base and 0 bases, there was a span of 7 bases. Written as DNA, the CDR3 is TGTGCCACCAGCAGAGGAGGGGGTAGCAATCAGCCCCAGCATTTT. Protein: CATSRGGGSNQPQHF.

The V call is TRBV9, the J call TRBJ2-5; TRBD2 agrees at 8 bases. The J call may be incorrect, as the DNA end agrees better with TRBJ2-1. CDR1 and CDR2 from the germline V gene are SGDLS and YYNGEE. The CDR3 has 14 amino acids. CDR3 DNA: TGTGCCAGCAGCGTAGGGGGTAGCGGGGAGACCCAGTTCTTC. This translates into CASSVGGSGETQFF.

The chain recombines TRBV6-2 or TRBV6-3 with TRBJ2-1; TRBD1 matches 7 bases. Looked up from germline, CDR1 is MNHEY and CDR2 is SVGEGT. V lost 8 bases to trimming and J lost 6 bases; unmatched junction nucleotides: 10. The CDR3 totals 14 residues. The DNA for the CDR3 is TGTGCCAGCTGTCCACTCGGGACAGTCAATGAGCAGTTCTTC. It translates to CASCPLGTVNEQFF.

The chain joins TRBV29-1 to TRBJ1-5; D remains ambiguous. The CDR3 extends over 13 amino acids. Per the germline V gene, CDR1 is SQVTM and CDR2 is ANQGSEA. V lost 6 bases and J 1 base, leaving 10 bases between the germline ends. DNA for the CDR3: TGCAGCGTGACCTGGGCGAGCAATCAGCCCCAGCATTTT. It yields the protein CSVTWASNQPQHF.

The chain is built from TRBV11-2 and TRBJ2-4; D may be TRBD2 (6 bases). The DNA end is more similar to TRBJ2-7, so the J call may be wrong. The germline CDR1 and CDR2 sequences are SGHAT and FQNNGV. The CDR3 sequence is 14 residues long. The CDR3 DNA is TGTGCCAGCAGCATGTCCCGGGACTTCGGCGAGCAGTACTTC. Protein sequence: CASSMSRDFGEQYF.

This rearrangement joins TRBV5-5 to TRBJ2-1, with D perhaps TRBD2 (6 bases). Trimming took off 5 bases at V and 15 bases at J, with 21 bases between the two ends. The CDR3 spans 13 residues. From germline, CDR1 is SGHKS and CDR2 YYEKEE (reference sequence). CDR3 coding DNA: TGTGCCAGCAGGGCGCCGGGACTTCATTCTGGGTTCTTC. Residues: CASRAPGLHSGFF.

The chain is built from TRBV20-1 and TRBJ2-7; 12 nucleotides align to TRBD2. V dropped 3 bases and J dropped 7; count of bases not matched to a gene: 16. Per germline, CDR1 DFQATT and CDR2 SNEGSKA (reference sequence). The CDR3 is made up of 17 amino acids. The CDR3 DNA is TGCAGTGCTAGGAGACTAGCGGGGGCGAGGGGGAGAAATGAGCAGTACTTC. This gives the protein CSARRLAGARGRNEQYF.

This clonotype was seen ten or more times. The chain uses TRBV18 and TRBJ1-5; D gene uncertain. The CDR3 covers 13 residues. The germline V gene encodes CDR1 KGHSH and CDR2 LQKENI. V was trimmed by 3 bases and J by 1 base, leaving 4 bases between them. This CDR3 is CASSPGSNQPQHF. The CDR3 coding sequence is TGTGCCAGCTCACCCGGGAGCAATCAGCCCCAGCATTTT.

This clonotype was counted between two and nine times. V and J are TRBV6-2 or TRBV6-3 and TRBJ2-7; unclear D gene. CDR1 and CDR2 from the germline V gene are MNHEY and SVGEGT. V was clipped by 11 bases and J by 2 bases, with 19 bases between them. This CDR3 spans 14 amino acids. The CDR3 here is CAGTSQEQTYEQYF. In DNA form, the CDR3 reads TGTGCCGGAACTTCCCAGGAACAGACCTACGAGCAGTACTTC.

This clonotype was picked up many times. The chain's CDR3 is CSAPNPIAGVQETQYF. In DNA form, the CDR3 reads TGCAGTGCACCAAATCCGATAGCGGGAGTCCAAGAGACCCAGTACTTC. The chain carries TRBV20-1 and TRBJ2-5; 9 bases are shared with TRBD2. CDR1 and CDR2 (germline): DFQATT, SNEGSKA (reference sequence). CDR3 length: 16 amino acids. The J segment lost 1 base and the V segment lost 6 bases, leaving 12 bases of the junction unmatched.

CDR3 nucleotides: TGCGCCAGCAGCTTGAACGGGTACCGGGACAGGGCAGGAGGCTACACCTTC. It yields the protein CASSLNGYRDRAGGYTF. V usage is TRBV5-1 and J usage is TRBJ1-2, with 9 bases aligning to TRBD1. V gave up 1 base and J gave up 8 bases; unmatched junction bases: 15. The CDR3 contains 17 residues. CDR1 and CDR2 (germline): SGHRS, YFSETQ.